This T cell receptor beta chain is drawn from a study of OX40 agonist ivuxolimab in advanced cancers. Using immunoSEQ multiplex PCR, the repertoire was profiled, and TCRdb retains in-frame clones only, with some absent. The sample lists about 64,000 clones, roughly 90% occurring once. The ends were cut back, 2 bases at V and 6 bases at J, with 4 bases in the middle. The CDR3 has 11 amino acids. CDR1 and CDR2 from the germline V gene are KGHSH and LQKENI. This chain connects TRBV18 to TRBJ1-1, with no clear D. This specimen was CD4+ or CD8+ T cells sorted from blood, taken in a trial of the OX40 agonist ivuxolimab. The origin of this receptor is an adult with an advanced solid tumor such as melanoma, head and neck, liver or kidney cancer. CDR3 sequence (DNA): TGTGCCAGCTCACCAAGCTCTGAAGCTTTCTTT. It codes for CASSPSSEAFF. The full variable domain, with the rest looked up from reference TRBV18 and TRBJ1-1, is NAGVMQNPRHLVRRRGQEARLRCSPMKGHSHVYWYRQLPEEGLKFMVYLQKENIIDESGMPKERFSAEFPKEGPSILRIQQVVRGDSAAYFCASSPSSEAFFGQGTRLTVV.